This entry lists 24 T cell receptor beta chains sequenced from one sample in a study of beta chain features in type 1 diabetes. Every bit of the isolated RNA underwent reverse transcription, so sequencing read expressed TCRB transcripts. Assay used: immunoSEQ multiplex PCR; TCRdb lists only in-frame clones, some missing. This table has over 300,000 clones, less than 9.5% appearing once. Input material: central memory CD4+ T cells from blood. These receptors all come from a woman aged 18-29 years in good health.

This clone was observed a few times. This chain joins TRBV5-4 and TRBJ2-2; 13 nucleotides align to TRBD2. The CDR3 is 17 residues long. Germline V gene data show CDR1 as SGHNT and CDR2 as YYREEE (reference sequence). J was trimmed by 1 base and V by 4 bases; bases with no gene match: 4. The CDR3 sequence is CASSPTSGRVNTGELFF. The DNA for the CDR3 is TGTGCCAGCAGCCCTACTAGCGGGAGGGTGAACACCGGGGAGCTGTTTTTT.

In this sample, this clone turned up many times. This chain links TRBV27 with TRBJ1-3, with D tentatively TRBD1 (5 bases). The germline CDR1 and CDR2 sequences are MNHEY and SMNVEV (reference sequence). Trimming shortened V by 5 bases and J by 3 bases, and 11 bases separated the two germline ends. The CDR3 extends over 14 amino acids. CDR3 in DNA: TGTGCCAGCAGTCGGCAGGGCGGTGGAAACACCATATATTTT. Encoded protein: CASSRQGGGNTIYF.

The gene calls are TRBV18 and TRBJ2-1; TRBD2 agrees at 13 bases. V was clipped by 2 bases and J by 9 bases; unmatched bases: 10. Per the germline V gene, CDR1 is KGHSH and CDR2 is LQKENI. There are 17 residues in the CDR3. In DNA form, the CDR3 reads TGTGCCAGCTCACCAAACGGACTAGCGGGAGTGTCCGGTGAGCAGTTCTTC. It encodes CASSPNGLAGVSGEQFF.

This sequence joins TRBV4-3 and TRBJ2-1; 10 bases align to TRBD2. Per the germline V gene, CDR1 is LGHNA and CDR2 is YSLEER. CDR3 length equals 19 residues. V shed 0 bases and J 3 bases; nucleotides not matched to a gene: 11. CDR3 sequence (DNA): TGCGCCAGCAGCCAAGATTGGGCTAGCGGGAGCGGTTTCTACAATGAGCAGTTCTTC. Encoded protein: CASSQDWASGSGFYNEQFF.

This clone showed up just a few times. The chain joins TRBV9 to TRBJ2-2; no definite D call. Germline V lookup: CDR1 SGDLS, CDR2 YYNGEE. Trimming shortened V by 3 bases and J by 1 base, and 7 bases separated the two germline ends. The CDR3 is 14 amino acids. The CDR3 loop reads CASSASGNTGELFF. The CDR3, as DNA: TGTGCCAGCAGCGCATCAGGGAACACCGGGGAGCTGTTTTTT.

This clone was picked up many times. The CDR3 region is CSAYLGQAYEQYF. CDR3 sequence (DNA): TGCAGCGCTTATCTCGGACAGGCCTACGAGCAGTACTTC. V is TRBV29-1 and J is TRBJ2-7, with 7 bases fitting TRBD1. After removal of 7 bases from V and 2 bases from J, the junction contained 8 bases not matched to a gene. This CDR3 region has 13 residues. Looked up from germline, CDR1 is SQVTM and CDR2 is ANQGSEA.

This clone showed up just a few times. The chain recombines TRBV15 with TRBJ2-3; D uncertain. The germline V and J ends were trimmed by 0 bases and 4 bases, with 11 bases remaining between them. The CDR3 is made up of 15 amino acids. Germline lookup yields CDR1 LNHNV and CDR2 YYDKDF (reference sequence). The CDR3 protein is CATSRDAGGADTQYF. CDR3 nucleotide sequence: TGTGCCACCAGCAGAGATGCAGGCGGAGCAGATACGCAGTATTTT. The full variable domain, its missing parts supplied by reference TRBV15 and TRBJ2-3, is DAMVIQNPRYQVTQFGKPVTLSCSQTLNHNVMYWYQQKSSQAPKLLFHYYDKDFNNEADTPDNFQSRRPNTSFCFLDIRSPGLGDTAMYLCATSRDAGGADTQYFGPGTRLTVL.

This clone has a handful of counts. The genes are TRBV6-5 and TRBJ2-7; D unresolved. With 6 bases removed from V and 3 bases from J, the gap between germline ends came to 6 bases. CDR3 length: 11 residues. Germline assignment: CDR1 MNHEY and CDR2 SVGAGI. The CDR3 sequence: CASRSIYEQYF. The CDR3 DNA sequence: TGTGCCAGCAGGTCAATCTACGAGCAGTACTTC.

This chain joins TRBV6-5 and TRBJ1-1; 7 bases map to TRBD1. V dropped 5 bases and J dropped 2; count of bases not matched to a gene: 8. The CDR3 is 15 residues long. CDR1 is MNHEY and CDR2 is SVGAGI in the germline V gene. CDR3 sequence (DNA): TGTGCCAGCAGTAAACACAGGGGTGTAAACACTGAAGCTTTCTTT. Encoded protein: CASSKHRGVNTEAFF.

In its sample, this clone was seen a few times. This sequence joins TRBV28 and TRBJ2-3; D perhaps matches TRBD1 (5 bases). This CDR3 comprises 11 residues. From germline, CDR1 is MDHEN and CDR2 SYDVKM. V lost 3 bases to trimming and J lost 14 bases, with 12 bases between them. The CDR3 spells CASSLGLEAYF. In DNA form, the CDR3 reads TGTGCCAGCAGTTTGGGGCTAGAAGCGTATTTT.

The V gene is TRBV10-3, the J gene TRBJ1-6, with 7 bases that match TRBD1. CDR3 length: 15 amino acids. In germline, CDR1 is ENHRY, CDR2 SYGVKD. V shed 4 bases, J shed 10 bases, and the junction held 10 bases outside the gene matches. This CDR3 reads CAISGQTGLVSPLHF. CDR3 in DNA: TGTGCCATCAGTGGACAGACAGGGCTTGTGTCACCCCTCCACTTT.

The chain combines TRBV18 with TRBJ2-3; possible D gene TRBD1, 6 bases. Germline CDR1 reads KGHSH; CDR2 reads LQKENI. The length of the CDR3 is 15 residues. Between the trimmed V and J ends, which lost 3 bases and 2 bases, there was a span of 12 bases. As DNA, the CDR3 is TGTGCCAGCTCACCTGACAGGCCCAACACAGATACGCAGTATTTT. Its translation is CASSPDRPNTDTQYF. Filled out from reference TRBV18 and TRBJ2-3, the complete variable domain reads NAGVMQNPRHLVRRRGQEARLRCSPMKGHSHVYWYRQLPEEGLKFMVYLQKENIIDESGMPKERFSAEFPKEGPSILRIQQVVRGDSAAYFCASSPDRPNTDTQYFGPGTRLTVL.

The V gene is TRBV5-6, the J gene TRBJ2-7; 7 bases fit TRBD2. V was clipped by 5 bases and J by 3 bases; unmatched bases: 5. The CDR3 is made up of 13 amino acids. Germline CDR1 and CDR2: SGHDT and YYEEEE. CDR3 nucleotide sequence: TGTGCCAGCAGGGGTGGCGGGAGCTACGAGCAGTACTTC. Residues: CASRGGGSYEQYF.

This clone has a handful of counts. This chain uses TRBV5-1 with TRBJ1-1; 10 bases agree with TRBD1. With V trimmed by 4 bases and J by 4 bases, 1 base remained unmatched. CDR3 length equals 13 residues. The V gene's germline CDR1 is SGHRS and CDR2 YFSETQ. Here the CDR3 reads CASSRTGGTEAFF. The CDR3 coding sequence is TGCGCCAGCAGCAGGACAGGGGGCACTGAAGCTTTCTTT.

This rearrangement joins TRBV6-6 to TRBJ1-2, with D possibly matching TRBD1 (5 bases). V lost 6 bases and J lost 4, with 12 bases in between. This CDR3 contains 13 residues. Germline CDR1 and CDR2: MNHNY and SVGAGI (reference sequence). The CDR3 here is CASSRVRGYGYTF. CDR3 in DNA: TGTGCCAGCAGCAGGGTCCGTGGCTATGGCTACACCTTC.

This clone was seen a few times. The chain combines TRBV19 with TRBJ2-1; 8 bases map to TRBD2. The CDR3 totals 14 residues. Losses at the gene ends were 3 bases for V and 9 bases for J; bases not matched to a gene: 7. Germline CDR1 is LNHDA and CDR2 is SQIVND (reference sequence). The CDR3 loop is CASSMERTSSEQFF. CDR3 sequence (DNA): TGTGCCAGTAGTATGGAACGGACTAGCAGTGAGCAGTTCTTC. The entire variable domain, with the rest obtained from reference TRBV19 and TRBJ2-1, is as follows: DGGITQSPKYLFRKEGQNVTLSCEQNLNHDAMYWYRQDPGQGLRLIYYSQIVNDFQKGDIAEGYSVSREKKESFPLTVTSAQKNPTAFYLCASSMERTSSEQFFGPGTRLTVL.

This chain joins TRBV9 and TRBJ2-6, with D possibly called TRBD1 or TRBD2 (5 bases each). CDR3 length: 15 amino acids. V lost 4 bases and J 2 bases, leaving 10 bases between the germline ends. The germline gives CDR1 SGDLS, CDR2 YYNGEE. The chain's CDR3 is CASSRGDAGANVLTF. In nucleotides, the CDR3 is TGTGCCAGCAGCAGAGGGGATGCTGGGGCCAACGTCCTGACTTTC.

This clone was seen only a few times. The rearrangement uses TRBV6-6 and TRBJ2-7, with unresolved D. This CDR3 region has 13 residues. The germline gives CDR1 MNHNY, CDR2 SVGAGI (reference sequence). Trimming removed 6 bases from V and 6 bases from J, with 15 bases in between. CDR3 sequence (DNA): TGTGCCAGCAGCCCCAAAGGCCCGCCCGAGCAGTACTTC. Translated, it gives CASSPKGPPEQYF.

The chain joins TRBV5-6 to TRBJ1-1; D is ambiguous. CDR1 is SGHDT, CDR2 YYEEEE, per germline. This CDR3 contains 12 residues. Trimming removed 4 bases from V and 5 bases from J, with 9 bases in between. The CDR3 DNA reads TGTGCCAGCAGCGACGCTCGTACTGAAGCTTTCTTT. This sequence encodes CASSDARTEAFF.

At least ten counts were recorded for this clone. The same CDR3 is also encoded by other DNA sequences in this sample. This chain connects TRBV7-2 to TRBJ2-3; TRBD1 aligns across 7 bases. Germline V lookup: CDR1 SGHTA, CDR2 FQGNSA. The trim removed 0 bases at V and 1 base at J, leaving 4 bases unmatched. This CDR3 has 16 amino acids. CDR3 DNA sequence: TGTGCCAGCAGCTTAGCGCCAGGGGGAGGCACAGATACGCAGTATTTT. It yields the protein CASSLAPGGGTDTQYF.

This clone was counted a few times. The chain has TRBV7-9 and TRBJ2-1, with 9 bases lining up with TRBD2. This CDR3 is built from 16 residues. V lost 2 bases to trimming and J lost 0 bases; unmatched junction nucleotides: 2. In germline, CDR1 is SEHNR, CDR2 FQNEAQ (reference sequence). CDR3 sequence: CASSLSGGSSYNEQFF. CDR3 sequence (DNA): TGTGCCAGCAGCTTAAGCGGGGGGAGCTCCTACAATGAGCAGTTCTTC.

The chain employs TRBV27 and TRBJ1-1, with a weak D call TRBD1 (5 bases). V shed 5 bases and J shed 6 bases, with 19 bases lying between them. This CDR3 has 15 amino acids. CDR1 is MNHEY, CDR2 SMNVEV, per germline (reference sequence). This CDR3 reads CASSPYRPRGPEAFF. The CDR3 DNA sequence: TGTGCCAGCAGTCCATACCGCCCTCGGGGCCCTGAAGCTTTCTTT.

This clone was picked up a small number of times. The chain carries TRBV7-2 and TRBJ2-3; 10 bases fit TRBD1. Germline CDR1 and CDR2: SGHTA and FQGNSA. With 5 bases clipped from V and 5 bases from J, the junction kept 7 bases outside the gene matches. The CDR3 covers 15 residues. The chain's CDR3 is CASSIDRGRGDTQYF. The CDR3 nucleotides are TGTGCCAGCAGCATTGACAGGGGGCGAGGAGATACGCAGTATTTT.

The chain joins TRBV5-1 to TRBJ2-1; no definite D call. Trimming removed 5 bases at V and 7 bases at J, with 13 bases between. This CDR3 region has 13 residues. Germline CDR1 and CDR2: SGHRS and YFSETQ. Here the CDR3 reads CASRGSLGNEQFF. The CDR3 region has the DNA TGCGCCAGCAGGGGGTCTCTGGGAAATGAGCAGTTCTTC.